This TCR beta chain is drawn from a study of response to subunit inactivated influenza vaccine. General study points: It was suggested by the authors that few new T cells are recruited by each seasonal influenza vaccination.

TCRdb reanalysed the RT-PCR reads using MiXCR and keeps one entry per CDR3 protein. The sample lists approximately 730,000 distinct CDR3 sequences; approximately 14% were seen once. To note about this clonotype: Its antigen is currently unknown.

Unmatched junction bases numbered 13, after V lost 9 bases and J lost 10 bases. The CDR3 is 13 amino acids. Germline V gives CDR1 MNHNY, CDR2 SVGAGI (reference sequence). V usage is TRBV6-6 and J usage is TRBJ2-3; 7 bases match TRBD2. The receptor's source is a man aged 50 to 59 who received an inactivated influenza vaccine. The sample was PBMCs from blood, taken roughly 15 days before vaccination. CDR3 amino acids: CASFLGEGLSQYF. CDR3 nucleotides: TGTGCCAGTTTTCTAGGGGAGGGCCTCTCGCAGTATTTT.